The present TCR beta chain was sequenced within a study of shared clonotypes between healthy human individuals. Study observations and caveats: In a few donors, about 5% of naive CD4 clonotypes appeared in common.

CDR1 and CDR2 from the germline V gene are SGHAT and FQNNGV. The CDR3 length is 14 residues. The V and J ends lost 5 bases and 5 bases respectively, with 15 bases between them. Comment on this clone: Its antigen is unidentified.

Over several immunoSEQ plates, each subset's genomic DNA was distributed in even portions. Sequenced by immunoSEQ multiplex PCR; TCRdb stores in-frame clones only, minus some. Among 2 million to 2.5 million clones listed, around 95% were seen once. Sequenced sample: naive CD4+ T cells sorted from blood. Subset meaning: CD45RA+ positively selected. The receptor was isolated from a man aged 18-30 years in good health. The rearrangement links TRBV11-2 to TRBJ1-1; D is unclear. The CDR3 spells CASSAEGGITEAFF. In DNA, the CDR3 is TGTGCCAGCAGCGCAGAGGGAGGGATTACTGAAGCTTTCTTT.